This T cell receptor (beta chain) was recorded in a study of CD8 T cells in Susac syndrome. This clonotype appeared once. This CDR3 contains 16 residues. V lost 4 bases and J 8 bases, leaving 18 bases between the germline ends. Germline CDR1 and CDR2: MNHEY and SVGAGI. Reverse transcription of roughly 0.5 to 1 ug RNA used random hexamers. In TCRdb, the immunoSEQ multiplex PCR reads were re-called with MiXCR into one record per CDR3 protein. The sample lists 110,000 or so distinct CDR3 sequences, around 95% occurring once. V gene TRBV6-5 combines with J gene TRBJ1-6; no reliable D call. This receptor was taken from a human donor in good health. Input material: CD4+ T cells from PBMCs. For the CDR3, the DNA is TGTGCCAGCAGTTCCGGCGCTGTAATCAGAGATTCACCCCTCCACTTT. Translation gives CASSSGAVIRDSPLHF.